This is a list of T cell receptor beta chains from one sample in a study of T cell repertoires in aging, cancer and after chemotherapy. MiXCR, applied by TCRdb to the multiplex PCR reads, yields one record per CDR3 protein. The table has 4,000 to 6,000 distinct CDR3 sequences, roughly 20% seen once. Sequencing was carried out using blood. The origin of the receptors is a human donor in good health. The donor label of this sample is uncertain. CDR3s include the opening cysteine and the closing phenylalanine or tryptophan. Each record gives: J gene, clone size, V gene, D gene, CDR3 DNA, CDR3 protein. A D gene is named only where the DNA matches it firmly. Size tells how often a clone was seen (once, few, many) or the class of an expanded clone, and some rows leave it out.

>TRBJ2-7|NA|TRBV5-1|TRBD1
TGCGCCAGCAGCTTGGGCTTGGGACAGCCCTACGAGCAGTACTTC
CASSLGLGQPYEQYF
>TRBJ2-2|medium-sized|TRBV5-5|TRBD1
TGTGCCAGCAGCTTGGTTAGCAGGGGGACATACACCGGGGAGCTGTTTTTT
CASSLVSRGTYTGELFF
>TRBJ2-7|medium-sized|TRBV15|NA
TGTGCCACCAGCAGAGATCCCGGCCCCTACGAGCAGTACTTC
CATSRDPGPYEQYF
>TRBJ2-1|medium-sized|TRBV5-4|TRBD1
TGTGCCAGCAGCTTGGAACAGGGGGGAGACAATGAGCAGTTCTTC
CASSLEQGGDNEQFF
>TRBJ1-1|NA|TRBV18|NA
TGTGCCAGCTCACCAGGGCCGGGCGTTAGGAACACTGAAGCTTTCTTT
CASSPGPGVRNTEAFF
>TRBJ2-5|medium-sized|TRBV5-4|NA
TGTGCCAGCAGCTTGGATTTCAGTTCGGAGACCCAGTACTTC
CASSLDFSSETQYF
>TRBJ2-7|medium-sized|TRBV12-3/TRBV12-4|TRBD2
TGTGCCAGCAGTCTAGCGGGGTTCGGTGGGGAGCAGTACTTC
CASSLAGFGGEQYF
>TRBJ2-7|NA|TRBV29-1|TRBD2
TGCAGCGTTTACGTTGACGGCGGGGGGGAGCAGTACTTC
CSVYVDGGGEQYF
>TRBJ1-5|medium-sized|TRBV19|NA
TGTGCCAGTAGTGTCGGGAGCTATAGCAATCAGCCCCAGCATTTT
CASSVGSYSNQPQHF
>TRBJ2-6|medium-sized|TRBV30|NA
TGTGCCTGGGCCCACCTACCCGGTCAGACTCCTCTGGGAGGCAACGTCCTGACTTTC
CAWAHLPGQTPLGGNVLTF
>TRBJ2-1|medium-sized|TRBV5-4|NA
TGTGCCAGCAGCTTGGGGCTAGAAAACAATGAGCAGTTCTTC
CASSLGLENNEQFF
>TRBJ1-2|medium-sized|TRBV19|TRBD1
TGTGCCAGTAGTATTCACAGGGGGGAGGAATCTGGCTACACCTTC
CASSIHRGEESGYTF
>TRBJ2-2|NA|TRBV15|NA
TGTGCCACCAGCACCCTGACAGGTATCACCGGGGAGCTGTTTTTT
CATSTLTGITGELFF
>TRBJ2-7|few|TRBV28|NA
TGTGCCAGCAGCGGGGGTGGGGCGAATTACTACGAGCAGTACTTC
CASSGGGANYYEQYF
>TRBJ2-1|few|TRBV20-1|TRBD2
TGCAGTGCTAGAGGGGCTAGCGGGGGAGTTATGGTCAATGAGCAGTTCTTC
CSARGASGGVMVNEQFF
>TRBJ1-2|NA|TRBV14|NA
TGTGCCAACAGCCAAGATCCACAGCCAAGCTATGGCTACACCTTC
CANSQDPQPSYGYTF
>TRBJ2-3|many|TRBV24-1|TRBD2
TGTGCCACCAGTGAACCTGCTAGCGGGGGGCAAGATACGCAGTATTTT
CATSEPASGGQDTQYF
>TRBJ2-1|NA|TRBV2|NA
TGTGCCAGCAGTGAAGCCGCGGGCCGTGGGGACCAGTTCTTC
CASSEAAGRGDQFF
>TRBJ1-2|NA|TRBV7-2|TRBD1
TGTGCCAGCAGCTCGAGACAGGGATACTATGGCTACACCTTC
CASSSRQGYYGYTF
>TRBJ1-6|once|TRBV7-6|NA
TGTGCCAGCAGCTTAGAACCCCATAATTCACCCCCCCACTTT
CASSLEPHNSPPHF
>TRBJ2-1|medium-sized|TRBV19|NA
TGTGCCAGTAGCGAGGGGGGTAACTACAATGAGCAGTTCTTC
CASSEGGNYNEQFF
>TRBJ2-1|medium-sized|TRBV18|NA
TGTGCCAGCTCACCAAATGTTGGGGGAAACAATGAGCAGTTCTTC
CASSPNVGGNNEQFF
>TRBJ1-2|medium-sized|TRBV5-6|NA
TGTGCCAGCAGCTCAAGGGGGTATGGCTACACCTTC
CASSSRGYGYTF
>TRBJ1-1|once|TRBV11-2|NA
TGTGCCAGTCTTAGTCCGGGCAGGGATTGGTCTGAAGCTTTCTTT
CASLSPGRDWSEAFF
>TRBJ2-5|medium-sized|TRBV20-1|TRBD2
TGCAGTGCTAGATCCCAAGCGGGGGGGCCGGAAGAGACCCAGTACTTC
CSARSQAGGPEETQYF
>TRBJ2-2|NA|TRBV19|TRBD2
TGTGCCTCCCTCCCGAGGACTAGCGGGAACACCGGGGAGCTGTTTTTT
CASLPRTSGNTGELFF
>TRBJ1-2|medium-sized|TRBV5-6|TRBD1
TGTGCCAGCAGTCCTTGGGGACAGGGGCGACCTGATGGCTACACCTTC
CASSPWGQGRPDGYTF
>TRBJ2-1|NA|TRBV6-2/TRBV6-3|NA
TGTGCCAGCAGTTACTCGGCAACAGGGCCTGGGAATGAGCAGTTCTTC
CASSYSATGPGNEQFF
>TRBJ2-6|medium-sized|TRBV30|NA
TGTGCCTGGAGGCTCGCAGGGGCCAACGTCCTGACTTTC
CAWRLAGANVLTF
>TRBJ2-3|NA|TRBV5-5|TRBD2
TGTGCCAGCAGTCGAACTAGCGGGGGGGCACGGATGATGGATACGCAGTATTTT
CASSRTSGGARMMDTQYF
>TRBJ2-7|medium-sized|TRBV5-5|NA
TGTGCCAGCAGCCTAACCGGGACACTGTTGGACGAGCAGTACTTC
CASSLTGTLLDEQYF
>TRBJ2-3|medium-sized|TRBV6-2/TRBV6-3|TRBD2
TGTGCCAGCAGTTATTTGGGGGGGGGACCCCCCCCAGATACGCAGTATTTT
CASSYLGGGPPPDTQYF
>TRBJ2-5|medium-sized|TRBV6-5|TRBD1
TGTGCCAGCAGTCCATTACCGGACAGGGGGCAGACCCAGTACTTC
CASSPLPDRGQTQYF
>TRBJ1-2|medium-sized|TRBV6-6|TRBD1
TGTGCCAGCAGACGGACAGGGGACGACGGCTACACCTTC
CASRRTGDDGYTF
>TRBJ2-5|medium-sized|TRBV6-5|NA
TGTGCCAGCAGTTGGGCGGCTAGCTGGGATGAGACCCAGTACTTC
CASSWAASWDETQYF
>TRBJ2-1|few|TRBV7-9|NA
TGTGCCAGCAGCCCAGAGCTGGTCTTCTCCTACAATGAGCAGTTCTTC
CASSPELVFSYNEQFF
>TRBJ2-1|medium-sized|TRBV6-1|NA
TGTGCCAGCAGTGAAGACCTGGATGGGGGGAATGAGCAGTTCTTC
CASSEDLDGGNEQFF
>TRBJ1-5|medium-sized|TRBV6-1|NA
TGTGCCAGCCTTAGACAGGTTAATCAGCCCCAGCATTTT
CASLRQVNQPQHF
>TRBJ2-7|medium-sized|TRBV6-5|TRBD1
TGTGCCAGCAGTTCCCTGGGGACAGGCTACGAGCAGTACTTC
CASSSLGTGYEQYF
>TRBJ2-3|many|TRBV7-2|TRBD2
TGTGCCAGCAGCTTAGCCTCAGAGCGGGGGGCAAAGCAGTATTTT
CASSLASERGAKQYF
>TRBJ2-2|medium-sized|TRBV5-1|TRBD1
TGCGCCAGCAGCGCGGACAGGGGGCGGATAAGAGACACCGGGGAGCTGTTTTTT
CASSADRGRIRDTGELFF
>TRBJ2-1|NA|TRBV7-3|NA
TGTGCCAGCAGCTTAAGTCGGCGGGGCCCCAATGAGCAGTTCTTC
CASSLSRRGPNEQFF
>TRBJ2-2|NA|TRBV6-4|TRBD2
TGTGCCAGCAGTACCCTGAGCGGGGGAAACACCGGGGAGCTGTTTTTT
CASSTLSGGNTGELFF
>TRBJ1-2|medium-sized|TRBV6-5|NA
TGTGCCAGCAGAAAACCAGGTTCTCGTGGCTACACCTTC
CASRKPGSRGYTF
>TRBJ2-4|medium-sized|TRBV5-4|NA
TGTGCCAGCAGCCACCCCGATCGGGGGAACATTCAGTACTTC
CASSHPDRGNIQYF
>TRBJ1-1|many|TRBV15|NA
TGTGCCACCAGCACGGAGGAGACAGGGAACACTGAAGCTTTCTTT
CATSTEETGNTEAFF
>TRBJ1-4|few|TRBV6-5|NA
TGTGCCAGCAGCCTAATGAGTGGGCCCGAAAAACTGTTTTTT
CASSLMSGPEKLFF
>TRBJ2-1|medium-sized|TRBV12-3/TRBV12-4|NA
TGTGCCAGCAGCCCAACAATAGCGATTGGGGTCAATGAGCAGTTCTTC
CASSPTIAIGVNEQFF
>TRBJ2-2|NA|TRBV29-1|TRBD1
TGCAGCGTGGACAGGGGGTCGATCACCGGGGAGCTGTTTTTT
CSVDRGSITGELFF
>TRBJ1-6|NA|TRBV12-3/TRBV12-4|NA
TGTGCCAGCAGCATTGGCCAGTTATCACCCCTCCACTTT
CASSIGQLSPLHF
>TRBJ1-1|NA|TRBV20-1|NA
TGCAGTGCTAGAAAACAGGAGAACACTGAAGCTTTCTTT
CSARKQENTEAFF
>TRBJ1-4|NA|TRBV7-9|NA
TGTGCCAGGCACCATTCGGAAAAACTGTTTTTT
CARHHSEKLFF
>TRBJ2-7|many|TRBV15|NA
TGTGCCACCAGCAGAGATGGTTCCACCGGGACTGAGCAGTACTTC
CATSRDGSTGTEQYF
>TRBJ2-1|medium-sized|TRBV12-3/TRBV12-4|TRBD2
TGTGCCAGCAGTTTAGTTACGGGGGGTGGGCAGTTCTTC
CASSLVTGGGQFF
>TRBJ2-3|NA|TRBV6-5|TRBD2
TGTGCCAGCAGTTACCGGGGGACTAGCGGGGTCAGCACAGATACGCAGTATTTT
CASSYRGTSGVSTDTQYF
>TRBJ2-4|medium-sized|TRBV29-1|NA
TGCAGCGTTGTAGTGGGAAACATTCAGTACTTC
CSVVVGNIQYF
>TRBJ2-3|medium-sized|TRBV29-1|NA
TGCAGCGTTGAAGATATCCGGAAAACAGATACGCAGTATTTT
CSVEDIRKTDTQYF